Ten or more counts support the clone carrying this TCR beta chain. What it binds is unknown. This entry is derived from a study of CD8 T cells in ankylosing spondylitis. Notes on the study in general: Seemingly characteristic of ankylosing spondylitis blood was a TCR beta motif consisting of about 8 highly homologous variants. As reported, disease-linked clones showed significant enrichment in matched ankylosing spondylitis synovial fluid. Disease-linked clones, CD8+, were relatively rare in peripheral blood. Earlier reports found some motif variants in synovial fluid and blood in reactive arthritis.

After removal of 6 bases from V and 0 bases from J, the junction contained 15 bases not matched to a gene. The CDR3 loop spans 19 amino acids. Germline V gene sequence: CDR1 ENHRY, CDR2 SYGVKD. TCRdb reprocessed the 5' RACE reads via MiXCR and lists one record per CDR3 protein. The sample carries about 480,000 distinct CDR3 sequences, roughly 15% recorded once. The clonotype comes from a male donor with ankylosing spondylitis. V is TRBV10-3 and J is TRBJ2-1; 9 positions agree with TRBD2. The sample comprised blood, either unsorted or a sorted T cell fraction (not recorded which). CDR3 sequence: CAISLLQAGGRSSYNEQFF. The CDR3 nucleotides are TGTGCCATCAGCCTCCTCCAAGCGGGGGGCCGGTCCTCCTACAATGAGCAGTTCTTC.